These T cell receptor beta chains were read from a single sample in a study of cytomegalovirus exposure and HLA in healthy donors. Only in-frame clones appear in the TCRdb table, and some are missing; sequencing was by immunoSEQ multiplex PCR. The repertoire holds some 140,000 clones, with around 85% as singletons. The sequenced material came from PBMCs. These receptors all come from a woman aged 45-65 years in good health and CMV-seropositive. Both conserved end residues are part of each CDR3. D genes are given only for firm matches. A row's size may be missing; if present it is once, few, many or a size class.

J gene | V gene | D gene | clone size | CDR3 protein | CDR3 DNA
TRBJ1-4 | TRBV7-9 | TRBD1 | NA | CASSPGQFNEKLFF | TGTGCCAGCAGCCCGGGACAGTTTAATGAAAAACTGTTTTTT
TRBJ1-4 | TRBV4-2 | TRBD1 | NA | CASSQNGGQTNEKLFF | TGTGCCAGCAGCCAAAATGGGGGACAGACTAATGAAAAACTGTTTTTT
TRBJ2-1 | TRBV13 | TRBD1 | NA | CASSSRDREYNEQFF | TGTGCCAGCAGCTCCCGGGACAGGGAATACAATGAGCAGTTCTTC
TRBJ1-5 | TRBV19 | TRBD1 | NA | CASRSTGTEYSNQPQHF | TGTGCCAGTAGAAGCACCGGGACAGAGTATAGCAATCAGCCCCAGCATTTT
TRBJ1-4 | TRBV7-3 | NA | NA | CASSLRVGEKLFF | TGTGCCAGCAGCTTACGGGTTGGAGAAAAACTGTTTTTT
TRBJ2-7 | TRBV6-5 | TRBD2 | NA | CASSPGLAVYYEQYF | TGTGCCAGCAGTCCCGGACTAGCGGTCTACTACGAGCAGTACTTC
TRBJ2-1 | TRBV12-5 | NA | NA | CASGLLQGQFF | TGTGCTAGTGGTTTGCTACAGGGACAGTTCTTC
TRBJ1-4 | TRBV5-1 | NA | NA | CASSLAGINEKLFF | TGCGCCAGCAGCTTGGCAGGGATTAATGAAAAACTGTTTTTT
TRBJ2-5 | TRBV7-8 | NA | NA | CASSFLARPQETQYF | TGTGCCAGCAGCTTCCTCGCGCGGCCCCAAGAGACCCAGTACTTC
TRBJ2-1 | TRBV11-1 | NA | NA | CASRSGRAGGLGEQFF | TGTGCCAGCAGGTCGGGTAGGGCGGGCGGGCTCGGGGAGCAGTTCTTC
TRBJ1-3 | TRBV4-3 | NA | many | CASREGSSGNTIYF | TGCGCCAGCAGAGAGGGAAGCTCTGGAAACACCATATATTTT
TRBJ2-3 | TRBV7-2 | TRBD2 | NA | CASSFGGGYTDTQYF | TGTGCCAGCAGCTTTGGGGGGGGGTACACAGATACGCAGTATTTT
TRBJ2-1 | TRBV28 | NA | NA | CASSFELGHTYNEQFF | TGTGCCAGCAGCTTCGAGTTAGGACACACCTACAATGAGCAGTTCTTC
TRBJ2-3 | TRBV5-6 | TRBD2 | NA | CASSLKTSGGGTDTQYF | TGTGCCAGCAGCTTGAAAACTAGCGGGGGGGGCACAGATACGCAGTATTTT
TRBJ1-5 | TRBV6-1 | NA | NA | CASSQQTGTLGPQHF | TGTGCCAGCAGTCAGCAGACGGGGACTTTAGGGCCCCAGCATTTT
TRBJ1-6 | TRBV9 | TRBD1 | NA | CASSAGQTLYNSPLHF | TGTGCCAGCAGCGCGGGACAGACACTTTATAATTCACCCCTCCACTTT
TRBJ2-5 | TRBV2 | NA | few | CASRKRGSASPRETQYF | TGTGCCAGCAGGAAAAGGGGGAGCGCGAGTCCTCGAGAGACCCAGTACTTC
TRBJ1-6 | TRBV6-5 | TRBD1 | NA | CASSYDPTGGNSPLHF | TGTGCCAGCAGTTATGATCCGACAGGGGGAAATTCACCCCTCCACTTT
TRBJ2-1 | TRBV6-1 | TRBD1 | medium-sized | CASSETGDYNEQFF | TGTGCCAGCAGTGAGACAGGGGACTACAATGAGCAGTTCTTC
TRBJ2-2 | TRBV4-3 | NA | NA | CASSQDVGGAGELFF | TGCGCCAGCAGCCAAGACGTGGGAGGAGCCGGGGAGCTGTTTTTT
TRBJ2-2 | TRBV9 | NA | few | CASTEKNINTGELFF | TGTGCCAGCACCGAAAAGAACATTAACACCGGGGAGCTGTTTTTT